What follows describes a single T cell receptor (beta chain). Its specificity is unknown. There are 14 residues in the CDR3. With V trimmed by 6 bases and J by 5 bases, 9 bases remained unmatched. Germline V gives CDR1 SNHLY, CDR2 FYNNEI. This sample was included in a study of Ad26.COV2.S vaccination and SARS-CoV-2 variants. Study results and limitations: Non-spike TCR breadth did not differ much between vaccine and placebo recipients. Spike-specific responses of CD8+ and CD4+ T cells were reported to display substantial breadth after vaccination.

Treatment indicated: roughly 20 received Ad26.COV2.S at low or high dose, single or two shots; about 5 received placebo; per-sample allocation not given. Repertoires come from day 63 after the first vaccine or placebo injection. The method was immunoSEQ multiplex PCR; TCRdb's version includes in-frame clones alone and lacks a portion of them. The table lists roughly 680,000 clones, around 90% of them singletons. This receptor was taken from a person between 18 and 60 years old who received the Ad26.COV2.S COVID-19 vaccine or a placebo. The sequences come from peripheral blood, collected in a trial of Ad26.COV2.S vaccine versus placebo. The chain uses TRBV2 and TRBJ2-5, with 7 bases identical to TRBD1. Here the CDR3 reads CASRDRTGRETQYF. The CDR3 nucleotides are TGTGCCAGCAGGGACAGGACAGGCAGGGAGACCCAGTACTTC. Drawing the rest from reference TRBV2 and TRBJ2-5, the complete variable domain is EPEVTQTPSHQVTQMGQEVILRCVPISNHLYFYWYRQILGQKVEFLVSFYNNEISEKSEIFDDQFSVERPDGSNFTLKIRSTKLEDSAMYFCASRDRTGRETQYFGPGTRLLVL.